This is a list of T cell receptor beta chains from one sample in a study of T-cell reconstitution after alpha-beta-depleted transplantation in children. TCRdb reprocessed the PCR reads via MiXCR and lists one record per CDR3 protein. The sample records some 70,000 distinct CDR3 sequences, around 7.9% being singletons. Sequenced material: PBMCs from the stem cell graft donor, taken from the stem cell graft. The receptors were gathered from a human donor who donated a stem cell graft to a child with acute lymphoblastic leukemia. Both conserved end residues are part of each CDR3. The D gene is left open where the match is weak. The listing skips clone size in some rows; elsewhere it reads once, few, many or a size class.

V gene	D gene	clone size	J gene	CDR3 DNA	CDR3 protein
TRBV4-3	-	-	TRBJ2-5	TGCGCCAGCAGCCAAGATCAGGGCACAGAGACCCAGTACTTC	CASSQDQGTETQYF
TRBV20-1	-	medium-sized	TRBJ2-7	TGCAGTGCTAGAGAGGGAGGGGGCTATTACGAGCAGTACTTC	CSAREGGGYYEQYF
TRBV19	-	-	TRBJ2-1	TGTGCCAGTACAGGGGATTACAATGAGCAGTTCTTC	CASTGDYNEQFF
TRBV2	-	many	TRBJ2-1	TGTGCCAGCAGACCTATGCTACTAGCTTGGAATGAGCAGTTCTTC	CASRPMLLAWNEQFF
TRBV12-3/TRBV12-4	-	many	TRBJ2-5	TGTGCCAGCAGCCGCCGGAGGGGGGGAGAGACCCAGTACTTC	CASSRRRGGETQYF
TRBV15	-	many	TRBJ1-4	TGTGCCACCAGCAGAGGAGAGGGCGAATCGAATGAAAAACTGTTTTTT	CATSRGEGESNEKLFF
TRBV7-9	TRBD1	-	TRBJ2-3	TGTGCCAGCAGCTTTGGACAGGGGGAAGATACGCAGTATTTT	CASSFGQGEDTQYF
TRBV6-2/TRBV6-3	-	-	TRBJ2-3	TGTGCCAGCAGATCCGGACGCCCAGATACGCAGTATTTT	CASRSGRPDTQYF
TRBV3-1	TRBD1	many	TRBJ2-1	TGTGCCAGCAGGATTGGGACAGGGGGATGGAATGAGCAGTTCTTC	CASRIGTGGWNEQFF
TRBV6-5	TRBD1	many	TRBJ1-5	TGTGCCAGCGGGACTCAGGGGGCAAATCAGCCCCAGCATTTT	CASGTQGANQPQHF
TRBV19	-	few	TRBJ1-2	TGTGCCAGTATCCCTGGACGGGGGACGATTGCTGGCTACACCTTC	CASIPGRGTIAGYTF
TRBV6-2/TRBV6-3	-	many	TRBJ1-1	TGTGCCAGCAGTAGGACAGACGAAGCTTTCTTT	CASSRTDEAFF
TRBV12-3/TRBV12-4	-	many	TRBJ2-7	TGTGCCAGCAGTTTAGGCCAGGGGGGTTCCTACGAGCAGTACTTC	CASSLGQGGSYEQYF
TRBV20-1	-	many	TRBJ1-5	TGCAGTGCTAGAGATCGGGGTCAGCCCCAGCATTTT	CSARDRGQPQHF
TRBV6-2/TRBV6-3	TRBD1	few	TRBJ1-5	TGTGCCAGCAGCCCCGGACAGGTGAGCAATCAGCCCCAGCATTTT	CASSPGQVSNQPQHF
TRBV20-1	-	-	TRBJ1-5	TGCAGTGCTTGGGGGGGACACAATCAGCCCCAGCATTTT	CSAWGGHNQPQHF
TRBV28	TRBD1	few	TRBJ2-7	TGTGCCAGCAGCCCATCGGACAGGGACGACGGAGAGCAGTACTTC	CASSPSDRDDGEQYF
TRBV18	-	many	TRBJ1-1	TGTGCCAGCTCACCGCTGCTGAACACTGAAGCTTTCTTT	CASSPLLNTEAFF
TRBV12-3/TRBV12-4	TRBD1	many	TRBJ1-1	TGTGCCAGCAGTTTAGGGGTGACAGGGTACAATGAAGCTTTCTTT	CASSLGVTGYNEAFF
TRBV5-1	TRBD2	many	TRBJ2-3	TGCGCCAGCAGCTTGGACCCTAGCGGGGGGGCCACAGATACGCAGTATTTT	CASSLDPSGGATDTQYF
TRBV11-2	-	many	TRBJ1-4	TGTGCCAGCAGACTGACAAACAGCAATGAAAAACTGTTTTTT	CASRLTNSNEKLFF
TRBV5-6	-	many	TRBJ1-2	TGTGCCAGCAGCTTGCAGGTCTATAACTATGGCTACACCTTC	CASSLQVYNYGYTF
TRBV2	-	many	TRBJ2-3	TGTGCCAGCAGTGAAGCGCGGGTTACTAGCACAGATACGCAGTATTTT	CASSEARVTSTDTQYF
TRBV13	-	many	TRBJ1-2	TGTGCCAGCAGCCCAGGACCGGGTGTCTATGGCTACACCTTC	CASSPGPGVYGYTF
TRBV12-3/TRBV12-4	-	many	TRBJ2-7	TGTGCCAGTTGCGGGACAGCTAACTCCTACGAGCAGTACTTC	CASCGTANSYEQYF
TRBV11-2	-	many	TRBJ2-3	TGTGCCAGCAGCTTGGTCAGCCTCACAGATACGCAGTATTTT	CASSLVSLTDTQYF
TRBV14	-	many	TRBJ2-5	TGTGCCAGCAGCCAACGGAGGAGGACCCAGTACTTC	CASSQRRRTQYF
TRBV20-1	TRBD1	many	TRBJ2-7	TGCAGTGCTTTTCCCCGACAGGGGGGCGAGCAGTACTTC	CSAFPRQGGEQYF
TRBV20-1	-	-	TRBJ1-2	TGCAGTGCTATCCTGACAGAACGTAACTATGGCTACACCTTC	CSAILTERNYGYTF
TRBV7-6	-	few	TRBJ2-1	TGTGCCAGCAGCCTAGACAATGAGCAGTTCTTC	CASSLDNEQFF
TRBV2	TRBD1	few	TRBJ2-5	TGTGCCAGCAGCCCGGACAGGGGTCGCCAAGAGACCCAGTACTTC	CASSPDRGRQETQYF
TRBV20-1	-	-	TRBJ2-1	TGCAGTGCTAGAGATCTCACAGCCTCACACAATGAGCAGTTCTTC	CSARDLTASHNEQFF
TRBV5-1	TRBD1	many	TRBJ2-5	TGCGCCAGCACATTCCCCAGGCAACCGGGACAGGGGTACCAAGAGACCCAGTACTTC	CASTFPRQPGQGYQETQYF
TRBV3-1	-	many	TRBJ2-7	TGTGCCAGCAGCGCTGGACCAGGCGCCTACGAGCAGTACTTC	CASSAGPGAYEQYF
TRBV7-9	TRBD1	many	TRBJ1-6	TGTGCCAGCGACAAAGAGAGGACAGGGGTGGGTTCACCCCTCCACTTT	CASDKERTGVGSPLHF
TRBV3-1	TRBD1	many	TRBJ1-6	TGTGCCAGCAGCCAAGCGGGTACAGGGGGTGGACCCCTCCACTTT	CASSQAGTGGGPLHF
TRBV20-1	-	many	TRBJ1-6	TGCAGTGCTAGTCAGGGCAGGGCCTCCTATAATTCACCCCTCCACTTT	CSASQGRASYNSPLHF
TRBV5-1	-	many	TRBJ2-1	TGCGCCAGCAGCTTGACAGGTGGCTATGAGCAGTTCTTC	CASSLTGGYEQFF
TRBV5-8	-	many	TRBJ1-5	TGTGCCAGCAGCTTGGACAGACGGTCCAATCAGCCCCAGCATTTT	CASSLDRRSNQPQHF
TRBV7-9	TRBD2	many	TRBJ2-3	TGTGCCAGCAGACCTCGGACTAGCGGGGACATCCCAGATACGCAGTATTTT	CASRPRTSGDIPDTQYF
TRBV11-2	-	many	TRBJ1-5	TGTGCCAGCAGCTTAAGCCGGGGAGGGGGTCAGCCCCAGCATTTT	CASSLSRGGGQPQHF
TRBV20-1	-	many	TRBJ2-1	TGCAGTGCTAGGCGTCAGGCACTCTACAATGAGCAGTTCTTC	CSARRQALYNEQFF
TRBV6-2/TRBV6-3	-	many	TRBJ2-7	TGTGCCAGCAGTCCCCGATTGGGGGTTGAGGGGTACGAGCAGTACTTC	CASSPRLGVEGYEQYF
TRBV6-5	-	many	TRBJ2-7	TGTGCCAGCAGCAATCCGACAGAATTCGAGCAGTACTTC	CASSNPTEFEQYF
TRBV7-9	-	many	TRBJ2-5	TGTGCCAGCAGCCCGCCGGCCCTACGAACCCAAGAGACCCAGTACTTC	CASSPPALRTQETQYF
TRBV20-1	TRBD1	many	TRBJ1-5	TGCAGTGCTAGTGGTGGGGACAGACCCAATCAGCCCCAGCATTTT	CSASGGDRPNQPQHF
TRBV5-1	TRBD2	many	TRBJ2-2	TGCGCCAGCAGCCCTGAGGTAGCGGGCTCCACCGGGGAGCTGTTTTTT	CASSPEVAGSTGELFF
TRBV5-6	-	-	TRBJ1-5	TGTGCCAGCAGCTTTTTCACCAATCAGCCCCAGCATTTT	CASSFFTNQPQHF
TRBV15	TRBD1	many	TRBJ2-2	TGTGCCACCAGCAGAGGGACAGGGGGCGCGGGGACCGGGGAGCTGTTTTTT	CATSRGTGGAGTGELFF
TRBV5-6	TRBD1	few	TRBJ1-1	TGTGCCAGCAGCCAAGCAGGGGGGCGGGCTTTCTTT	CASSQAGGRAFF
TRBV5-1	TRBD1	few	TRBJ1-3	TGCGCCAGCAGCGCGGGACAGCTCTCTGGAAACACCATATATTTT	CASSAGQLSGNTIYF
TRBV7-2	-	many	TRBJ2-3	TGTGCCAGCACCTCAGGGGGGGGCCTGGGCACAGATACGCAGTATTTT	CASTSGGGLGTDTQYF
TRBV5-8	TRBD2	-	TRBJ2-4	TGTGCCAGCAGCTCAGTAGCGGGAGCCATGGCCAAAAACATTCAGTACTTC	CASSSVAGAMAKNIQYF